The text below deals with one T cell receptor beta chain. Data came from immunoSEQ multiplex PCR; TCRdb stores just in-frame clones and leaves some out. The repertoire holds 49,000 or so clones, with approximately 94% as singletons. The data originate from a study of T cell changes during pregnancy in multiple sclerosis. The CDR3 runs 17 residues. The germline V gene has CDR1 SGHTA and CDR2 FQGNSA. J lost 4 bases, V lost 6 bases, and 12 bases had no gene match. The clonotype originates from a female donor with multiple sclerosis, enrolled in a pregnancy study. The chain employs TRBV7-2 and TRBJ2-1, with TRBD2 matching over 10 bases. The sequences come from CD8+ T cells from peripheral blood mononuclear cells, collected before pregnancy. The CDR3 region has the DNA TGTGCCAGCAGTCGTACCCTGGGACTAGCGCCATACAATGAGCAGTTCTTC. The encoded protein is CASSRTLGLAPYNEQFF.